The rows below give T cell receptor beta chains drawn from one sample of a study of cytomegalovirus exposure and HLA in healthy donors. Clones were read by immunoSEQ multiplex PCR, and TCRdb kept only the in-frame ones, dropping some. The repertoire holds some 140,000 clones, with about 66% as singletons. The sample taken for sequencing was PBMCs. These receptors were taken from a human donor in good health. Both conserved end residues are part of each CDR3. D genes are given only for firm matches. The size entry is marked missing in some rows and otherwise reads once, few, many or a size class.

cdr3_nt cdr3_aa v_call d_call j_call clone_size
TGTGCCAGCAGCTTGTCAGGACAGCTTAACTATGGCTACACCTTC CASSLSGQLNYGYTF TRBV5-4 NA TRBJ1-2 NA
TGTGCCAGCAGCCTTAGCGGGAGAGAGCAGTTCTTC CASSLSGREQFF TRBV6-5 TRBD2 TRBJ2-1 few
TGTGCCAGCAGCGCCCGGGGATCTCAAGGGGAGCAGTTCTTC CASSARGSQGEQFF TRBV7-3 NA TRBJ2-1 NA
TGCGCCAGCAGTAGGGGGGACAGGGTCGATGAGGATGAGCAGTTCTTC CASSRGDRVDEDEQFF TRBV5-1 TRBD1 TRBJ2-1 few
TGTGCCAGCTCAGACAGGGCTAAGGTCGTCTACGAGCAGTACTTC CASSDRAKVVYEQYF TRBV18 TRBD1 TRBJ2-7 NA
TGTGCCAGCAGTTCTCTAGGGGGTGACCAAGAGACCCAGTACTTC CASSSLGGDQETQYF TRBV28 NA TRBJ2-5 NA
TGTGCCAGTAGTTTGGACACAGGGGGCTATGGCTACACCTTC CASSLDTGGYGYTF TRBV19 TRBD1 TRBJ1-2 few
TGTGCCAGCAGTATCGAGTCAGATACGCAGTATTTT CASSIESDTQYF TRBV28 NA TRBJ2-3 few
TGTGCCAGCAGCTCGGGACAGAGCTCCTACGAGCAGTACTTC CASSSGQSSYEQYF TRBV7-2 TRBD1 TRBJ2-7 NA
TGTGCCAGCAGCTCATCTAGAGCCGTGGATACGCAGTATTTT CASSSSRAVDTQYF TRBV11-3 NA TRBJ2-3 NA
TGCGCCAGCAGCTTGCGGACAGGGGGGTCTGGAAACACCATATATTTT CASSLRTGGSGNTIYF TRBV5-1 TRBD1 TRBJ1-3 NA
TGTGCCAGCAGCGGACAGGGGAGGACAGGGACCCATGGCTACACCTTC CASSGQGRTGTHGYTF TRBV9 TRBD1 TRBJ1-2 NA
TGCGCCAGCAGTGGAAGTGCGGGGGAGACCCAGTACTTC CASSGSAGETQYF TRBV10-1 NA TRBJ2-5 NA
TGTGCCAGCAGTTACTCCCGGACAGGGGGCAACGAGCAGTACTTC CASSYSRTGGNEQYF TRBV6-5 TRBD1 TRBJ2-7 NA
TGTGCCAGTAGTATCGGAGGGGGCGGCCAAGAGACCCAGTACTTC CASSIGGGGQETQYF TRBV19 NA TRBJ2-5 NA
TGTGCCAGCAGCGTACAGACCTACAATGAGCAGTTCTTC CASSVQTYNEQFF TRBV9 NA TRBJ2-1 few
TGTGCCAGCAGCTTAGAGGCAGGAGGCTACACCTTC CASSLEAGGYTF TRBV7-2 NA TRBJ1-2 few
TGTGCCAGCAGAGCCACCTACGAGCAGTACTTC CASRATYEQYF TRBV2 NA TRBJ2-7 NA
TGTGCCAGCAGTACCCCCCGGGAGGGCGAGCAGTACTTC CASSTPREGEQYF TRBV6-5 TRBD2 TRBJ2-7 NA
TGTGCCAGCAGCTTAACAGGGGGCCAAGAGACCCAGTACTTC CASSLTGGQETQYF TRBV7-9 TRBD1 TRBJ2-5 NA
TGCGCCAGCAGCCCCGGGACAGGGGCGGGCACTGAAGCTTTCTTT CASSPGTGAGTEAFF TRBV4-1 TRBD1 TRBJ1-1 NA
TGTGCCAGCAGTAGCGGGGAGCAGTACTTC CASSSGEQYF TRBV28 NA TRBJ2-7 NA
TGTGCCAGCAGCTTAGGAGCGGGTGCAGCCAAAAACATTCAGTACTTC CASSLGAGAAKNIQYF TRBV7-2 NA TRBJ2-4 NA
TGTGCCAGCAGCTCTGACACCGGGGAGCTGTTTTTT CASSSDTGELFF TRBV7-2 NA TRBJ2-2 few
TGTGCCAGCAGTATTTTAACCGGGGAGCTGTTTTTT CASSILTGELFF TRBV28 NA TRBJ2-2 NA
TGCGCCAGCAGCCGGTCTCACAGGGGGGCCGAGACCCAGTACTTC CASSRSHRGAETQYF TRBV5-1 TRBD1 TRBJ2-5 NA
TGTGCCAGCGGCATTTCCGGGGCCAACGTCCTGACTTTC CASGISGANVLTF TRBV9 NA TRBJ2-6 NA
TGTGCCAGCAGTTCAGGACTAGCGGGAGGAGGGGATCTCACAGATACGCAGTATTTT CASSSGLAGGGDLTDTQYF TRBV7-3 TRBD2 TRBJ2-3 NA
TGTGCCAGCAGCAAAGGAGAGATTCTCCAAGAGACCCAGTACTTC CASSKGEILQETQYF TRBV21-1 NA TRBJ2-5 NA
TGCGCCAGCAGCTCGCGGACTAGCGGGTCGTACGAGCAGTACTTC CASSSRTSGSYEQYF TRBV5-1 TRBD2 TRBJ2-7 NA
TGTGCCAGCAGCGCCAACCCGGGACAGGGGTCGGGGCTGAACACTGAAGCTTTCTTT CASSANPGQGSGLNTEAFF TRBV9 TRBD1 TRBJ1-1 few
TGTGCCAGTAGTCCCAGACAGGGGTCTGGGGCCAACGTCCTGACTTTC CASSPRQGSGANVLTF TRBV19 TRBD1 TRBJ2-6 NA
TGCGCCAGCAGCGTAGACAGTGCCTCAGTGTCCTACGAGCAGTACTTC CASSVDSASVSYEQYF TRBV5-1 NA TRBJ2-7 NA
TGTGCCAGCAGCTTAGCGGCTAGCGGGCAGTACGAGCAGTACTTC CASSLAASGQYEQYF TRBV7-9 TRBD2 TRBJ2-7 NA
TGTGCCAGCAGCCCGGGACTAGCGGATGTGACCTACGAGCAGTACTTC CASSPGLADVTYEQYF TRBV5-4 TRBD2 TRBJ2-7 NA
TGCAGCGCCCGGGAGGAGACAAACTATGGCTACACCTTC CSAREETNYGYTF TRBV29-1 NA TRBJ1-2 NA
TGTGCCAGCAGTTCCTTGAGGCGCCAAGAGACCCAGTACTTC CASSSLRRQETQYF TRBV28 NA TRBJ2-5 NA
TGTGCCAGCAGCTTAGGGCAGAACACTGAAGCTTTCTTT CASSLGQNTEAFF TRBV7-9 NA TRBJ1-1 NA
TGTGCCAGCACTGGAACAGGGGTGGTCACTGAAGCTTTCTTT CASTGTGVVTEAFF TRBV6-5 TRBD1 TRBJ1-1 once
TGTGCCAGTAGATGGGGACTAGCGGATTACAATGAGCAGTTCTTC CASRWGLADYNEQFF TRBV19 TRBD2 TRBJ2-1 NA
TGTGCCAGCAGTCCAAGCACAGATACGCAGTATTTT CASSPSTDTQYF TRBV27 NA TRBJ2-3 once
TGTGCCAGCAGTACCAACGGGGGAGGGGACTGGGGGGGAGTTGGTGGCTACACCTTC CASSTNGGGDWGGVGGYTF TRBV7-9 NA TRBJ1-2 NA
TGTGCCAGCAGCTTTTCGGAGGGCGGTAACTACGAGCAGTACTTC CASSFSEGGNYEQYF TRBV11-2 NA TRBJ2-7 NA
TGTGCCAGCAGCGTAGAACTGGGGACTAGTTCTTACAATGAGCAGTTCTTC CASSVELGTSSYNEQFF TRBV9 TRBD2 TRBJ2-1 NA
TGTGCCAGCAGCCAAAGACTAGCGGGAGGGCTCGGTGAGCAGTTCTTC CASSQRLAGGLGEQFF TRBV7-9 TRBD2 TRBJ2-1 once
TGTGCCATCAGTGCTGGCAGATTGAACACTGAAGCTTTCTTT CAISAGRLNTEAFF TRBV10-3 NA TRBJ1-1 NA